These 27 T cell receptor beta chains originate from one sample sequenced in a study of T cell repertoires in cytomegalovirus infection (dated by TCRdb to about 2019). For sequencing, an Illumina HiSeq 1500 was employed. TCRdb reprocessed the public reads (quality trimming at Q25 with fastp, clone calling with MiXCR) and kept in-frame beta chains. CDR3 protein duplicates are merged, each entry listing the most common genes and DNA. The sample data list around 550,000 distinct CDR3 sequences, and roughly 29% of these were observed just once. The ten largest clones capture less than 15% of the sample. The sample taken for sequencing was PBMCs. The receptors originated from a human donor in good health (CMV status not recorded). Some clones in this sample may be carry-over from other donors' samples.

The rearrangement joins TRBV12-3 or TRBV12-4 to TRBJ2-1; the match to TRBD2 covers 9 bases. Trimming cost V 7 bases and J 5 bases; bases outside gene matches: 12. The CDR3 length is 16 residues. CDR3 sequence reads: CASTGYGTSRHNEQFF. CDR3 DNA sequence: TGTGCCAGCACCGGTTACGGGACTAGCAGACACAATGAGCAGTTCTTC.

This clonotype came up many times. The genes are TRBV7-3 and TRBJ2-6, with D possibly matching TRBD2 (6 bases). The germline V gene has CDR1 SGHTA and CDR2 FQGTGA. V was shortened by 4 bases and J by 0 bases, with 16 bases between the two germline ends. The CDR3 has 18 residues. CDR3 in amino acids: CASSSRGSGSSGANVLTF. CDR3 nucleotides: TGTGCCAGCAGCTCCCGTGGTAGCGGAAGCTCTGGGGCCAACGTCCTGACTTTC.

This clonotype has only a few counts. The J gene is TRBJ2-7, the V gene TRBV6-2 or TRBV6-3; D gene unclear. Germline CDR1 MNHEY, CDR2 SVGEGT. This CDR3 contains 14 residues. V gave up 8 bases and J gave up 6 bases, with 20 bases separating them. The CDR3 DNA reads TGTGCCAGCGCTCCCCCCTTCCAGCTCGGCGAGCAGTACTTC. Protein sequence: CASAPPFQLGEQYF.

There are a few counts of this clonotype. The chain is built from TRBV7-8 and TRBJ2-7; tentative D call: TRBD1 (6 bases). The CDR3 is 16 amino acids. V was clipped by 1 base and J by 0 bases, with 13 bases between them. Looked up from germline, CDR1 is SGHVS and CDR2 is FQNEAQ. CDR3 nucleotides: TGTGCCAGCAGCTTAGTATCAGGGGCCAGCTCCTACGAGCAGTACTTC. Protein product: CASSLVSGASSYEQYF.

About this clonotype itself: A read error is possible here, since a much larger clone lies one base away. The CDR3 sequence is CASSFRLAHAGELLF. CDR3 nucleotides: TGTGCCAGCAGCTTTCGACTAGCCCACGCAGGGGAGCTGTTGTTT. The chain uses TRBV7-2 and TRBJ2-2; weak D call: TRBD2 (7 bases). CDR1 SGHTA and CDR2 FQGNSA come from the germline V gene. The CDR3 extends over 15 amino acids.

The V and J genes are TRBV10-3 and TRBJ1-5; possibly TRBD1 for D (6 bases). The V end was cut by 10 bases, the J end by 4 bases, with 17 bases between. The CDR3 has 14 residues. Germline V gene lookup returns CDR1 ENHRY and CDR2 SYGVKD. The DNA for the CDR3 is TGTGCCACCGGCCCACAGGGTAGTAATCAGCCCCAGCATTTT. Translating it yields CATGPQGSNQPQHF.

This chain uses TRBV19 with TRBJ1-5; 10 nucleotides align to TRBD1. With V trimmed by 7 bases and J by 2 bases, 8 bases remained unmatched. The CDR3 length is 16 residues. Germline V gene sequence: CDR1 LNHDA, CDR2 SQIVND (reference sequence). The CDR3, as DNA: TGTGCCAGTAAGAGAACCGGGACAGGGGGCAATCAGCCCCAGCATTTT. Protein sequence: CASKRTGTGGNQPQHF.

This clonotype was seen a few times. The chain links TRBV6-6 to TRBJ2-1; TRBD1 might be the D (6 bases). The CDR3 loop spans 13 amino acids. CDR1 and CDR2 from the germline V gene are MNHNY and SVGAGI (reference sequence). The V and J ends lost 2 bases and 9 bases respectively, with 11 bases between them. The CDR3 nucleotides are TGTGCCAGCAGTTACCTGGGACAAACTGAGCAGTTCTTC. Amino acid sequence: CASSYLGQTEQFF.

CDR3: CAIRDRGKDNEQFF. Written as DNA, the CDR3 is TGTGCCATCAGGGATCGCGGTAAGGACAATGAGCAGTTCTTC. This chain joins TRBV10-3 and TRBJ2-1, with D unresolved. V lost 6 bases, J lost 5 bases, and 14 bases lay in between. Germline assignment: CDR1 ENHRY and CDR2 SYGVKD. This CDR3 spans 14 amino acids.

This chain uses TRBV12-3 or TRBV12-4 with TRBJ2-2; a possible D gene is TRBD2 (5 bases). Trimming took off 5 bases at V and 0 bases at J, with 16 bases between the two ends. The CDR3 is 17 amino acids. The CDR3 nucleotides are TGTGCCAGCAGTGCCCCACGGGGAGATACGAACACCGGGGAGCTGTTTTTT. Its translation: CASSAPRGDTNTGELFF.

The CDR3 DNA reads as TGTGCCAGCGGGATCGGCGGAAATAATTCACCCCTCCACTTT. Its translation: CASGIGGNNSPLHF. The chain carries TRBV6-2 or TRBV6-3 and TRBJ1-6; D remains unclear. The CDR3 totals 14 residues. V was trimmed by 8 bases and J by 5 bases, leaving 13 bases between them. Germline V gene data show CDR1 as MNHEY and CDR2 as SVGEGT.

This clonotype was seen many times. V gene TRBV12-3 or TRBV12-4 combines with J gene TRBJ2-5; D is unresolved. The germline V and J ends were trimmed by 6 bases and 4 bases, with 12 bases remaining between them. This CDR3 has 13 residues. The CDR3 coding sequence is TGTGCCAGCAGCCCCTTAACGGGAGAGACCCAGTACTTC. It yields the protein CASSPLTGETQYF.

The sample holds many counts of this clonotype. The V and J genes are TRBV7-2 and TRBJ2-3, with D perhaps matching TRBD2 (6 bases). V lost 5 bases to trimming and J lost 5 bases, with 11 bases between them. The CDR3 has 13 amino acids. Germline V gene sequence: CDR1 SGHTA, CDR2 FQGNSA. The CDR3 here is CASSPPSVDTQYF. The CDR3 DNA is TGTGCCAGCAGCCCGCCTAGCGTAGATACGCAGTATTTT.

This clonotype was counted between two and nine times. The rearrangement joins TRBV19 to TRBJ2-7, with D perhaps TRBD1 or TRBD2 (5 bases each). Trimming removed 5 bases at V and 2 bases at J, with 19 bases between. The CDR3 has 16 amino acids. Germline values: CDR1 LNHDA, CDR2 SQIVND (reference sequence). The CDR3 DNA reads TGTGCCAGTAGTCTACACCGGGACCAACTAACCTACGAGCAGTACGTC. Translation: CASSLHRDQLTYEQYV.

The gene calls are TRBV6-5 and TRBJ2-1; 9 bases align to TRBD2. The germline V gene encodes CDR1 MNHEY and CDR2 SVGAGI. The J segment lost 15 bases and the V segment lost 7 bases, leaving 13 bases of the junction unmatched. The CDR3 consists of 13 residues. CDR3 DNA: TGTGCCAGCACCACAGGGACTAGCTTGAGTCTGTTCTTC. Translation: CASTTGTSLSLFF.

The V and J genes are TRBV4-1 and TRBJ1-1; D gene ambiguous. The ends were cut back, 1 base at V and 1 base at J, with 10 bases in the middle. CDR1 and CDR2 (germline): MGHRA, YSYEKL. CDR3 length: 15 residues. The CDR3 is CASSQVWDSNTEAFF. The CDR3 region has the DNA TGCGCCAGCAGCCAAGTTTGGGATTCGAACACTGAAGCTTTCTTT.

The chain carries TRBV12-3 or TRBV12-4 and TRBJ2-1; TRBD2 is a possible D gene (6 bases). Trimming removed 6 bases at V and 5 bases at J, with 14 bases between. The CDR3 spans 14 residues. The DNA of the CDR3 is TGTGCCAGCAGGGCGGGACTTTACAACAATGAGCAGTTCTTC. This codes for CASRAGLYNNEQFF.

This clonotype was detected ten times or more. The chain has TRBV7-2 and TRBJ1-5; no clear D gene. Trimming left V 2 bases short and J 0 bases short, with 5 bases between. In germline, CDR1 is SGHTA, CDR2 FQGNSA. The CDR3 is made up of 14 amino acids. The DNA for the CDR3 is TGTGCCAGCAGCTTATGGGTTAGCAATCAGCCCCAGCATTTT. Translating it yields CASSLWVSNQPQHF.

This clonotype was seen many times. This rearrangement joins TRBV7-9 to TRBJ1-4; D perhaps matches TRBD1 (6 bases). The CDR3 covers 14 residues. Trimming stripped 5 bases from V and 0 bases from J, with 7 bases between. Per the germline V gene, CDR1 is SEHNR and CDR2 is FQNEAQ (reference sequence). CDR3 region: CASSRTATNEKLFF. The CDR3, as DNA: TGTGCCAGCAGCCGGACAGCAACTAATGAAAAACTGTTTTTT.

In its sample, this clonotype was seen a few times. V is TRBV7-2 and J is TRBJ2-5, with TRBD1 matching over 12 bases. The CDR3 totals 16 residues. CDR1 SGHTA and CDR2 FQGNSA come from the germline V gene. V was clipped by 5 bases and J by 7 bases; unmatched bases: 11. The CDR3 coding sequence is TGTGCCAGCAGCGCGGGACAGGGGGCGCCCTATGGGACCCAGTACTTC. It translates to CASSAGQGAPYGTQYF. The whole variable domain, remainder taken from reference TRBV7-2 and TRBJ2-5, is GAGVSQSPSNKVTEKGKDVELRCDPISGHTALYWYRQSLGQGLEFLIYFQGNSAPDKSGLPSDRFSAERTGGSVSTLTIQRTQQEDSAVYLCASSAGQGAPYGTQYFGPGTRLLVL.

CDR3 nucleotide sequence: TGTGCCAGCAGTTTCGGGGGTCCCAAAAACATTCAGTACTTC. As protein: CASSFGGPKNIQYF. V gene TRBV12-3 or TRBV12-4 combines with J gene TRBJ2-4; perhaps TRBD2 as D (6 bases). The CDR3 sequence is 14 residues long. V gave up 3 bases and J gave up 2 bases, with 8 bases separating them.

Here the CDR3 reads CASSVGQANTEAFF. As DNA, the CDR3 is TGTGCCAGCTCAGTGGGACAGGCGAACACTGAAGCTTTCTTT. The chain is built from TRBV12-3 or TRBV12-4 and TRBJ1-1, with 8 positions matching TRBD1. J lost 1 base, V lost 8 bases, and 6 bases had no gene match. The CDR3 loop spans 14 amino acids.

Only a few counts were recorded for this clonotype. V usage is TRBV7-2 and J usage is TRBJ2-5, with D possibly TRBD2 on 6 matching bases. V gave up 5 bases and J gave up 3 bases, with 13 bases separating them. The CDR3 length is 14 residues. Per the germline V gene, CDR1 is SGHTA and CDR2 is FQGNSA. The DNA for the CDR3 is TGTGCCAGCAGCCCCTGGCAGCGGGAAGAGACCCAGTACTTC. This codes for CASSPWQREETQYF. Filled out from reference TRBV7-2 and TRBJ2-5, the complete variable domain reads GAGVSQSPSNKVTEKGKDVELRCDPISGHTALYWYRQSLGQGLEFLIYFQGNSAPDKSGLPSDRFSAERTGGSVSTLTIQRTQQEDSAVYLCASSPWQREETQYFGPGTRLLVL.

In its sample, this clonotype was seen a few times. In DNA form, the CDR3 reads TGTGCCAGCAGCCAACTACAGGGGGTCCACAATGAGCAGTTCTTC. Amino acids: CASSQLQGVHNEQFF. The rearrangement uses TRBV14 and TRBJ2-1; TRBD1 agrees at 8 bases. The CDR3 runs 15 residues. The V gene end was trimmed by 2 bases and the J gene end by 5 bases; junction bases not matched to a gene: 5. Germline loops: CDR1 SGHDN, CDR2 FVKESK.

This clonotype was counted a few times. The V gene is TRBV29-1, the J gene TRBJ2-5; 11 bases fit TRBD2. Trimming cost V 5 bases and J 5 bases; bases outside gene matches: 7. The germline V gene encodes CDR1 SQVTM and CDR2 ANQGSEA. CDR3 length equals 14 residues. The CDR3 is CSVSLAGGGETQYF. CDR3 nucleotide sequence: TGCAGCGTTTCCCTAGCGGGAGGTGGGGAGACCCAGTACTTC.

The chain has TRBV7-6 and TRBJ1-2; D is uncertain. CDR3 length: 15 residues. Germline values: CDR1 SGHVS, CDR2 FNYEAQ. Trimming removed 8 bases at V and 0 bases at J, with 16 bases between. The CDR3 DNA follows: TGTGCCAGCCTCGGGTCGCGGGCCTCTAACTATGGCTACACCTTC. Translating it yields CASLGSRASNYGYTF. Together with reference TRBV7-6 and TRBJ1-2, the CDR3 gives the full variable domain: GAGVSQSPRYKVTKRGQDVALRCDPISGHVSLYWYRQALGQGPEFLTYFNYEAQQDKSGLPNDRFSAERPEGSISTLTIQRTEQRDSAMYRCASLGSRASNYGYTFGSGTRLTVV.

This clonotype was seen many times. This chain uses TRBV7-2 with TRBJ1-1; 8 nucleotides match TRBD1. V dropped 1 base and J dropped 7; count of bases not matched to a gene: 5. Germline CDR1 reads SGHTA; CDR2 reads FQGNSA. This CDR3 is built from 14 residues. This CDR3 reads CASSLGQGLGEAFF. CDR3 nucleotide sequence: TGTGCCAGCAGCTTAGGACAGGGGCTGGGTGAAGCTTTCTTT.